This TCR beta chain was documented in a study of Graves' ophthalmopathy and Graves' hyperthyroidism. Study in general: Upon initial diagnosis and before any treatment, peripheral blood was collected.

Amplification from RNA transcripts yielded the TCR beta CDR3 regions. Second-round multiplex PCR came after a first-round RT-PCR that employed HTBI primers. TCRdb recomputed calls from the multiplex PCR reads with MiXCR, one row per CDR3 protein. The sample has about 39,000 distinct CDR3 sequences, about half seen once. The CDR3 contains 14 residues. The trim removed 6 bases at V and 5 bases at J, leaving 5 bases unmatched. Germline V CDR1 and CDR2: SEHNR, FQNEAQ (reference sequence). The TCR comes from an adult woman with stable Graves' hyperthyroidism. The chain recombines TRBV7-9 with TRBJ2-7, with 12 bases lining up with TRBD1. The sample comprised peripheral blood. CDR3 region: CASRTGTGGHEQYF. CDR3 sequence (DNA): TGTGCCAGCAGAACCGGGACAGGGGGCCACGAGCAGTACTTC.